The present TCR beta chain was sequenced within a study of blood T cell repertoires in COVID-19. Trimming took 2 bases from V and 4 from J, leaving 14 bases between them. The CDR3 contains 16 residues. The germline V gene encodes CDR1 LGHDT and CDR2 YNNKEL (reference sequence). TCRdb keeps only in-frame clones here, not all; method: immunoSEQ multiplex PCR. The table lists roughly 180,000 clones, about 88% of them singletons. Sequencing used peripheral blood. V is TRBV3-1 (or the pseudogene TRBV3-2) and J is TRBJ1-4; no clear D. This clonotype was obtained from a man in his sixties or seventies with active or convalescent COVID-19. The CDR3 DNA reads TGTGCCAGCAGCCAACGAACTTTTAGCCTTAATGAAAAACTGTTTTTT. This codes for CASSQRTFSLNEKLFF.